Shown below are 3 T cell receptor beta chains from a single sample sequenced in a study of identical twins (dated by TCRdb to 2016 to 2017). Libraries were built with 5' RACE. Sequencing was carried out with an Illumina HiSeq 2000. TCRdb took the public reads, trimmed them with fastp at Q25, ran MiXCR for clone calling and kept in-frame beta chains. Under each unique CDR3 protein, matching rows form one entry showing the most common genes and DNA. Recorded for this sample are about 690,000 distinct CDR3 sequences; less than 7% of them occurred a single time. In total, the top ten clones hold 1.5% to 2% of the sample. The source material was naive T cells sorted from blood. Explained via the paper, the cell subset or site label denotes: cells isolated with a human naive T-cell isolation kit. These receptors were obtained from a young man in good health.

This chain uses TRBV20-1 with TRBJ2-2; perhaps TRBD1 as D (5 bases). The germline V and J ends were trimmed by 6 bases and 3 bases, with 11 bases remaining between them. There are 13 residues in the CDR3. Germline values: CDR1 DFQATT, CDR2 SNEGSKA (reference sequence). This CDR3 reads CSALDKYTGELFF. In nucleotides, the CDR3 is TGCAGTGCCCTGGACAAGTACACCGGGGAGCTGTTTTTT.

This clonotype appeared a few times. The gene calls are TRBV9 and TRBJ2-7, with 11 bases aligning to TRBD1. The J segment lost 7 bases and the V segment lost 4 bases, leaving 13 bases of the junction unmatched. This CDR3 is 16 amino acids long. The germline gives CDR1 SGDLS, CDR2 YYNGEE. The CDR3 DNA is TGTGCCAGCAGCCCCCGACTCGGACAGGGGGCTGGAGAGCAGTACTTC. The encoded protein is CASSPRLGQGAGEQYF.

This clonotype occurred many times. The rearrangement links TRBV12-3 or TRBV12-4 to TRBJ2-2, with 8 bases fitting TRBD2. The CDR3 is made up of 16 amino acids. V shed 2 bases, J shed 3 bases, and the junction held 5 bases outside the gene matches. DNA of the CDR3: TGTGCCAGCAGTTTAACCGGGAGGGCCGACACCGGGGAGCTGTTTTTT. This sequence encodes CASSLTGRADTGELFF.